This TCR beta chain was identified in a study of blood T cell repertoires in COVID-19. Background on the study: T cells, B-cell-depleted T cells, or PBMCs provided the cDNA or gDNA that served as material.

The CDR3 covers 14 residues. Germline assignment: CDR1 GTSNPN and CDR2 SVGIG (reference sequence). V lost 3 bases to trimming and J lost 2 bases, with 13 bases between them. Under the authors' procedure: The assay estimated nucleated cells by amplifying reference gene primers. Sequenced by immunoSEQ multiplex PCR; TCRdb stores in-frame clones only, minus some. V and J calls and clone size come straight from that table; D and trimming were deduced from the DNA. In the table there are roughly 81,000 clones, 70% to 90% of which are singletons. The gene calls are TRBV30 and TRBJ2-5; D might be TRBD1 (5 bases). This TCR was sampled from a man aged 40-49 years with acute or convalescent COVID-19. The specimen was peripheral blood. CDR3 DNA: TGTGCCTGGAGCCCAGAGACAGAACAAGAGACCCAGTACTTC. Its protein is CAWSPETEQETQYF.